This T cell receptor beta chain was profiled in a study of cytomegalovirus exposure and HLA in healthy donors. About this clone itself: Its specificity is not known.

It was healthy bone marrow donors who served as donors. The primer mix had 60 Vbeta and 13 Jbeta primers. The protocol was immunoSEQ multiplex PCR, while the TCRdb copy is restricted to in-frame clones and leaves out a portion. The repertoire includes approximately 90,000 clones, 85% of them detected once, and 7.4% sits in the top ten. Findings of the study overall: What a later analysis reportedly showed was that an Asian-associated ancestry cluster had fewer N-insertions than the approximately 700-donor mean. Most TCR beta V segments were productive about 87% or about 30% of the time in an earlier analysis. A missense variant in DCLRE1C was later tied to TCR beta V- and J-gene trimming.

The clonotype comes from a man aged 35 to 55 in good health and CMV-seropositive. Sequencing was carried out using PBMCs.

CDR3 DNA: TGTGCCAGCAGTCCCAGGGCATGGGCTGGAAACACCATATATTTT. This gives the protein CASSPRAWAGNTIYF. The chain joins TRBV6-5 to TRBJ1-3, with D tentatively TRBD1 (5 bases). The CDR3 has 15 residues. V shed 5 bases and J shed 2 bases, with 13 bases lying between them. CDR1 and CDR2 (germline): MNHEY, SVGAGI.